The subject of this entry is one TCR beta chain. Its target is not known. Before sequencing took place, the ViraFEST assay used viral peptide pools to expand antigen-specific CD4+ T cells. Following 10 days of culture, CD4+ T cells were isolated. Having tested negative for nucleocapsid antibodies, the vaccine recipients showed no prior SARS-CoV-2 infection. Wells of around 2 million PBMC each were grown with about 9.8 IU/ml IL-2 and about 10 ug/ml peptides. This sample stems from a study of vaccination effects on CD4 cells after COVID-19. Germline values: CDR1 LNHDA, CDR2 SQIVND (reference sequence). Deletions cut 7 bases from V and 1 base from J, with 11 bases between. The length of the CDR3 is 15 residues. The data were produced by immunoSEQ multiplex PCR, yet TCRdb's version contains in-frame clones alone and is incomplete. The table records roughly 60,000 clones, roughly 70% of them present only once.

Sequences were derived from CD4+ T cells from PBMCs cultured with SARS-CoV-2 spike peptides, sampled before COVID-19 vaccination. The sequence came from a human donor who received a COVID-19 vaccine. The chain carries TRBV19 and TRBJ2-6; the D gene is possibly TRBD1 (6 bases). The CDR3 bases are TGTGCCAGTAATCCCAGGGGTTCTGGGGCCAACGTCCTGACTTTC. Translating it yields CASNPRGSGANVLTF.